The rows below give T cell receptor beta chains drawn from one sample of a study of technical replicates of blood from several donors. Clones were sequenced by immunoSEQ multiplex PCR, and TCRdb holds only the in-frame ones, with some missing. The profile shows more than 65,000 clones, more than 90% of them singletons. The sample taken for sequencing was T cells isolated from PBMCs. All receptors derive from a human donor in good health. Each CDR3 is given with its conserved first and last residue. The order of the fields is clone size, V gene, D gene, J gene, CDR3 protein, CDR3 DNA. A D gene is named only where the DNA matches it firmly. Clone size is shown for a subset of rows, as once, few, many or a class of expanded clone.

NA	TRBV7-9	TRBD1	TRBJ2-2	CASRRQGDEGELFF	TGTGCCAGCAGGCGACAGGGGGACGAAGGGGAGCTGTTTTTT
NA	TRBV7-2	TRBD1	TRBJ1-5	CASSLNRGQDQPQHF	TGTGCCAGCAGCTTAAACAGGGGGCAGGATCAGCCCCAGCATTTT
NA	TRBV29-1	NA	TRBJ2-1	CSGSRINEQFF	TGCAGCGGGAGTCGCATCAATGAGCAGTTCTTC
NA	TRBV30	TRBD1	TRBJ1-4	CAWNAGGEKLFF	TGTGCCTGGAATGCAGGGGGAGAAAAACTGTTTTTT
NA	TRBV5-4	TRBD1	TRBJ2-7	CASSLQDRGPYEQYF	TGTGCCAGCAGCTTACAGGACAGGGGACCCTACGAGCAGTACTTC
few	TRBV6-6	NA	TRBJ2-7	CASSPADQDEQYF	TGTGCCAGCAGCCCGGCAGATCAGGACGAGCAGTACTTC
few	TRBV14	TRBD1	TRBJ1-1	CASSQDRVRAFF	TGTGCCAGCAGCCAGGACAGGGTAAGAGCTTTCTTT
once	TRBV6-6	TRBD1	TRBJ1-1	CASSHRQGMNTEAFF	TGTGCCAGCAGTCATCGACAGGGCATGAACACTGAAGCTTTCTTT
NA	TRBV4-3	NA	TRBJ2-5	CASSQELLRETQYF	TGCGCCAGCAGCCAAGAGCTGTTGAGGGAGACCCAGTACTTC
NA	TRBV11-2	NA	TRBJ2-1	CASSRQGGNYNEQFF	TGTGCCAGCAGCCGGCAAGGCGGAAACTACAATGAGCAGTTCTTC
NA	TRBV4-3	NA	TRBJ1-2	CASSQEGFMGYTF	TGCGCCAGCAGCCAGGAGGGTTTTATGGGCTACACCTTC
NA	TRBV15	TRBD2	TRBJ2-7	CATSSRLAGPEQYF	TGTGCCACCAGCAGTAGACTAGCGGGGCCTGAGCAGTACTTC
NA	TRBV6-6	TRBD1	TRBJ1-2	CASDHRGRKANYGYTF	TGTGCCAGCGATCACAGGGGGCGTAAGGCTAACTATGGCTACACCTTC
NA	TRBV27	NA	TRBJ2-1	CASNLAERWNEQFF	TGTGCCAGCAACCTGGCTGAGCGGTGGAATGAGCAGTTCTTC
NA	TRBV2	TRBD1	TRBJ2-7	CASRVDRGYYEQYF	TGTGCCAGCAGGGTTGACAGGGGTTACTACGAGCAGTACTTC
NA	TRBV7-2	TRBD2	TRBJ2-7	CASSFGGGYEQYF	TGTGCCAGCAGCTTTGGCGGGGGCTACGAGCAGTACTTC
NA	TRBV7-8	TRBD2	TRBJ2-7	CASSLMGLAGAYEQYF	TGTGCCAGCAGCCTAATGGGACTAGCGGGCGCCTACGAGCAGTACTTC
NA	TRBV5-1	NA	TRBJ2-7	CASNLGGARVDEQYF	TGCGCCAGCAACTTAGGGGGGGCGCGGGTCGACGAGCAGTACTTC
NA	TRBV27	TRBD1	TRBJ1-2	CASSADREVSGYTF	TGTGCCAGCAGCGCCGACAGGGAGGTCTCTGGCTACACCTTC
NA	TRBV5-1	NA	TRBJ2-7	CASSLEAASSYEQYF	TGCGCCAGCAGCTTGGAAGCGGCTAGCTCCTACGAGCAGTACTTC
once	TRBV5-1	NA	TRBJ2-3	CASSPGLSVLNTQYF	TGCGCCAGCAGCCCCGGACTATCCGTCCTAAATACGCAGTATTTT
NA	TRBV7-2	NA	TRBJ2-7	CASSLIGVPGEQYF	TGTGCCAGCAGCTTAATAGGGGTACCTGGGGAGCAGTACTTC
NA	TRBV11-1	NA	TRBJ2-7	CASSPSRVRGTYEQYF	TGTGCCAGCAGCCCCAGTCGGGTTCGGGGGACCTACGAGCAGTACTTC
NA	TRBV25-1	NA	TRBJ2-5	CASTSQGQETQYF	TGTGCCAGCACGAGCCAGGGTCAAGAGACCCAGTACTTC
NA	TRBV19	TRBD2	TRBJ2-2	CASRPGLAANTGELFF	TGTGCCAGTAGACCAGGACTAGCGGCGAACACCGGGGAGCTGTTTTTT